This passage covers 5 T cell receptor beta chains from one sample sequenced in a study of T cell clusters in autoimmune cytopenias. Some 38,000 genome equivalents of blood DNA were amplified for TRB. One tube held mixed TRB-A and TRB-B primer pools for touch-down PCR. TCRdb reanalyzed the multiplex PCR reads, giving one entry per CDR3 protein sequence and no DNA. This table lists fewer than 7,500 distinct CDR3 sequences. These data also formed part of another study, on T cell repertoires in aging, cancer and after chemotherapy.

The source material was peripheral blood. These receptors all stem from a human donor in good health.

This CDR3 is CASSATGAGELFF. The chain carries TRBV6-4 and TRBJ2-2; no DNA is available, so the TRBD1 call from TCRdb remains unchecked. CDR1 and CDR2 (germline): MRHNA, SNTAGT. The CDR3 covers 13 residues.

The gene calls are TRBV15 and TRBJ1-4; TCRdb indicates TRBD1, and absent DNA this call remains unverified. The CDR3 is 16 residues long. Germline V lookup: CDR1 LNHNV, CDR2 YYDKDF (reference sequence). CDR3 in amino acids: CATSRGSGQGSEKLFF.

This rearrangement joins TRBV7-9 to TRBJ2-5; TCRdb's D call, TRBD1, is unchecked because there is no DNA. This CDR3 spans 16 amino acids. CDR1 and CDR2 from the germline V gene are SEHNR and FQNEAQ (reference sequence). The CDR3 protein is CASSPPRTGREETQYF. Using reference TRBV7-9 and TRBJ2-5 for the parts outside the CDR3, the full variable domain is DTGVSQNPRHKITKRGQNVTFRCDPISEHNRLYWYRQTLGQGPEFLTYFQNEAQLEKSRLLSDRFSAERPKGSFSTLEIQRTEQGDSAMYLCASSPPRTGREETQYFGPGTRLLVL.

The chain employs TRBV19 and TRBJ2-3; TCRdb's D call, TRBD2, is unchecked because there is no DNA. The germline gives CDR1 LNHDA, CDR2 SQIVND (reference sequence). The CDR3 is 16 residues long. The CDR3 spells CASSLTSGGATDTQYF. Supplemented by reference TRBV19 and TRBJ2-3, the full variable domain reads DGGITQSPKYLFRKEGQNVTLSCEQNLNHDAMYWYRQDPGQGLRLIYYSQIVNDFQKGDIAEGYSVSREKKESFPLTVTSAQKNPTAFYLCASSLTSGGATDTQYFGPGTRLTVL.

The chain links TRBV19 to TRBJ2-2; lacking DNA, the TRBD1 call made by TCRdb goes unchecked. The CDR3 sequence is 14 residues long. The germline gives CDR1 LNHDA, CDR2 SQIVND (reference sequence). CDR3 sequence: CATRGRGWTGELFF. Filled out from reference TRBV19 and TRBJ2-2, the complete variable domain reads DGGITQSPKYLFRKEGQNVTLSCEQNLNHDAMYWYRQDPGQGLRLIYYSQIVNDFQKGDIAEGYSVSREKKESFPLTVTSAQKNPTAFYLCATRGRGWTGELFFGEGSRLTVL.